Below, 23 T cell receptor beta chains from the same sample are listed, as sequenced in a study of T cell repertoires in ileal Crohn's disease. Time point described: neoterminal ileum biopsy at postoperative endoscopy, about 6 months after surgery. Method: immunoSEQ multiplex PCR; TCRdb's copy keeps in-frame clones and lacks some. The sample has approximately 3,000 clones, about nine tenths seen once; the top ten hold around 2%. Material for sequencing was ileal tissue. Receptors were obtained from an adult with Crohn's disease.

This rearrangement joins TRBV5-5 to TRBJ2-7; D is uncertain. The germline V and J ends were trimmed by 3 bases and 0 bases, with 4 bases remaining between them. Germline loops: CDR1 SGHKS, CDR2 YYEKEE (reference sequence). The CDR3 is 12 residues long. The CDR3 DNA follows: TGTGCCAGCAGCTGGGACTCCTACGAGCAGTACTTC. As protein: CASSWDSYEQYF.

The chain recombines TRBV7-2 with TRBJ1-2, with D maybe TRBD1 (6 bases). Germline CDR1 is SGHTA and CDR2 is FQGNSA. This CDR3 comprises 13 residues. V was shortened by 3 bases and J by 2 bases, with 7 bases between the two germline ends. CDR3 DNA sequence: TGTGCCAGCAGCTTCGACAGGAACTATGGCTACACCTTC. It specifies CASSFDRNYGYTF.

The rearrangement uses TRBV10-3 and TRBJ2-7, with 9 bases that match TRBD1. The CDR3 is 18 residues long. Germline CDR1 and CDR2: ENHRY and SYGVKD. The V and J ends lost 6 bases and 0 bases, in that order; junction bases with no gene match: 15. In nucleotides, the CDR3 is TGTGCCATCAGACCAAATCCCGGACAGGGGCGAACCTCCTACGAGCAGTACTTC. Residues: CAIRPNPGQGRTSYEQYF.

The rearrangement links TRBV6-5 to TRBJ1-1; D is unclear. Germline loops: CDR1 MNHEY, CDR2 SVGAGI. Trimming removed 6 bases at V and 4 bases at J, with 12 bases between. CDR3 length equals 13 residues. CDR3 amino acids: CASRGREGTEAFF. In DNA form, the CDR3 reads TGTGCCAGCAGAGGGAGGGAGGGCACTGAAGCTTTCTTT.

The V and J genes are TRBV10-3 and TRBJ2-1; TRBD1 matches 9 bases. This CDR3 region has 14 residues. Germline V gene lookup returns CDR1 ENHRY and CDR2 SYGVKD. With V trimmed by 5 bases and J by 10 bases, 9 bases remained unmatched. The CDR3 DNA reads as TGTGCCATCAGTATATTACAGGGGGCAAGGGAGCAGTTCTTC. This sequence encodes CAISILQGAREQFF.

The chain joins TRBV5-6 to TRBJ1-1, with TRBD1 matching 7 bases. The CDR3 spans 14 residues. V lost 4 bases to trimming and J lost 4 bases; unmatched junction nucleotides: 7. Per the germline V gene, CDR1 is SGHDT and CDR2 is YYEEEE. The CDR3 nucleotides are TGTGCCAGCAGCACCCAACAGGGGCTCACTGAAGCTTTCTTT. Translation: CASSTQQGLTEAFF.

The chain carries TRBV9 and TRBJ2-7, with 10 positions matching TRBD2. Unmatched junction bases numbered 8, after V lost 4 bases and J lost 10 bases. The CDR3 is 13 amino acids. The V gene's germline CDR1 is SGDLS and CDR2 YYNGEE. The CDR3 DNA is TGTGCCAGCAGCCCCACGACTAGCGGGCCTCAGTACTTC. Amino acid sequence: CASSPTTSGPQYF. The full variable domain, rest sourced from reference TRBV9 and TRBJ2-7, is DSGVTQTPKHLITATGQRVTLRCSPRSGDLSVYWYQQSLDQGLQFLIQYYNGEERAKGNILERFSAQQFPDLHSELNLSSLELGDSALYFCASSPTTSGPQYFGPGTRLTVT.

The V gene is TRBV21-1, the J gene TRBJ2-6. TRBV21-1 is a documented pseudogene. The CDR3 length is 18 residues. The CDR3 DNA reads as TGTGCCAGCAGCAAAGGTGAAGGCCCTTCCTCTGGGGCCAACGTCCTGACTTTC. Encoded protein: CASSKGEGPSSGANVLTF.

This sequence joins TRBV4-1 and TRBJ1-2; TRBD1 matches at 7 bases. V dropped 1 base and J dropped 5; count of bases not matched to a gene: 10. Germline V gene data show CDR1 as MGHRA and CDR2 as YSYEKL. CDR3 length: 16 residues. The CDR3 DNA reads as TGCGCCAGCAGCCAAGGGTTCAGGGGGATAGATTATGGCTACACCTTC. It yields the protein CASSQGFRGIDYGYTF.

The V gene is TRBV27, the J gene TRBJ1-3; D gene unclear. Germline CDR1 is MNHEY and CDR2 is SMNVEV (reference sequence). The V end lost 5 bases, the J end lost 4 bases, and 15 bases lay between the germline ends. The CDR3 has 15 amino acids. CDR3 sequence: CASSKVEGGGNTIYF. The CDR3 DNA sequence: TGTGCCAGCAGTAAAGTTGAGGGTGGGGGAAACACCATATATTTT.

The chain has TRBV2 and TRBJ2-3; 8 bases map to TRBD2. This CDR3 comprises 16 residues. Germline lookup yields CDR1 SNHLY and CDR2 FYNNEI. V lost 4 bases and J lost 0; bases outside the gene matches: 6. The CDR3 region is CASSGGASGSTDTQYF. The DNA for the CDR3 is TGTGCCAGCAGTGGAGGGGCTAGCGGGAGCACAGATACGCAGTATTTT.

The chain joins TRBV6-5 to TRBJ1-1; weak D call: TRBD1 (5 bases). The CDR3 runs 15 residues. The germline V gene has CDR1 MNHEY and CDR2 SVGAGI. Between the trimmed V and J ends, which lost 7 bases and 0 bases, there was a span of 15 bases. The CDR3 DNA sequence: TGTGCCAGCACCTCGTTGGGACGTTTGAACACTGAAGCTTTCTTT. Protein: CASTSLGRLNTEAFF.

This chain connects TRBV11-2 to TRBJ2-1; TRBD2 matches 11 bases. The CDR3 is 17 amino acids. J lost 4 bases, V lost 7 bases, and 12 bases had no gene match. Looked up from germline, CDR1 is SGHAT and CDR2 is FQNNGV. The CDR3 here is CASTLGPLAGGYNEQFF. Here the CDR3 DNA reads TGTGCCAGCACCCTAGGCCCGCTAGCGGGAGGTTACAATGAGCAGTTCTTC.

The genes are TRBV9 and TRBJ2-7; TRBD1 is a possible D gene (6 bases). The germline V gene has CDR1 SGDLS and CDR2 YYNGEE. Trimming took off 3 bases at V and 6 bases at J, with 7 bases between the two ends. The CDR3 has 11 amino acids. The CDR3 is CASSGGGEQYF. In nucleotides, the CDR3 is TGTGCCAGCAGCGGAGGGGGCGAGCAGTACTTC.

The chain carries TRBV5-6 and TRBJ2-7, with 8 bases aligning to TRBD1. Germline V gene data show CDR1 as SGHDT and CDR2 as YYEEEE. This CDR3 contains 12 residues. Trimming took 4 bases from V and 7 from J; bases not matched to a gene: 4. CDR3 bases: TGTGCCAGCAGCCCGACAGGGGAAGAGCAGTACTTC. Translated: CASSPTGEEQYF.

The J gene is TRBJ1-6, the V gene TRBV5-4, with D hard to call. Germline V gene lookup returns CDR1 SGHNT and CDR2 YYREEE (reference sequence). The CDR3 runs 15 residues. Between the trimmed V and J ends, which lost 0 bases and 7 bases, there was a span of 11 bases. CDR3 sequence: CASSLGQSMNSPLHF. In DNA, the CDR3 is TGTGCCAGCAGCTTGGGGCAGTCAATGAATTCACCCCTCCACTTT.

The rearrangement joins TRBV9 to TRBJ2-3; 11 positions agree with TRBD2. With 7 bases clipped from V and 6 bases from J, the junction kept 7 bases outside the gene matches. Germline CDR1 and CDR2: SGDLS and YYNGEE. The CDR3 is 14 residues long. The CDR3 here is CASLDPSGGDTQYF. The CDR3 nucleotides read TGTGCCAGCCTCGATCCTAGCGGGGGGGATACGCAGTATTTT.

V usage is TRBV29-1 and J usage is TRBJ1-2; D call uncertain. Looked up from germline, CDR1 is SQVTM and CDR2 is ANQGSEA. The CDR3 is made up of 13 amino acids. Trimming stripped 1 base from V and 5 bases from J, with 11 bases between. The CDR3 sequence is CSVEAGVAYGYTF. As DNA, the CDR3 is TGCAGCGTTGAAGCCGGTGTCGCTTATGGCTACACCTTC. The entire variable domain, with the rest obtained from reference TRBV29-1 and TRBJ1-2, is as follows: SAVISQKPSRDICQRGTSLTIQCQVDSQVTMMFWYRQQPGQSLTLIATANQGSEATYESGFVIDKFPISRPNLTFSTLTVSNMSPEDSSIYLCSVEAGVAYGYTFGSGTRLTVV.

The CDR3 bases are TGTGCCAGCAGTGGAGGGGGTGGCTACACCTTC. Translated: CASSGGGGYTF. J is TRBJ1-2 and V is TRBV2; D possibly corresponds to TRBD1 (6 bases). CDR3 length: 11 residues. CDR1 and CDR2 from the germline V gene are SNHLY and FYNNEI. Trimming pared 4 bases from V and 7 bases from J, leaving 7 bases between.

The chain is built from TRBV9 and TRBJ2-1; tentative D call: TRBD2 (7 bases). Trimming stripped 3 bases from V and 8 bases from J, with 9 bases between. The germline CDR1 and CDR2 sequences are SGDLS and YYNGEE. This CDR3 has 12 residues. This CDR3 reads CASSGGGDEQFF. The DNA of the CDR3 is TGTGCCAGCAGCGGGGGGGGCGATGAGCAGTTCTTC.

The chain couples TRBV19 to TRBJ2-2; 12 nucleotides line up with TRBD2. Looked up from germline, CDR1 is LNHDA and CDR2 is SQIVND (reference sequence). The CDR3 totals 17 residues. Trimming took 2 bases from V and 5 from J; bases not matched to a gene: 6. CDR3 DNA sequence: TGTGCCAGTAGTATACTAGCGGGAGGGCCAAATACCGGGGAGCTGTTTTTT. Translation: CASSILAGGPNTGELFF. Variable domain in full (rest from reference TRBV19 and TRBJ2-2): DGGITQSPKYLFRKEGQNVTLSCEQNLNHDAMYWYRQDPGQGLRLIYYSQIVNDFQKGDIAEGYSVSREKKESFPLTVTSAQKNPTAFYLCASSILAGGPNTGELFFGEGSRLTVL.

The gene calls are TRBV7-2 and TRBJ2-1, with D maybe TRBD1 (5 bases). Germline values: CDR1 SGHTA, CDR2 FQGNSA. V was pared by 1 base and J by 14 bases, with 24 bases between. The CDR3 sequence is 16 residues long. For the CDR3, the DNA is TGTGCCAGCAGCTTAGACAATCTTGGCTCCCAGGGAAGCGAGTTCTTC. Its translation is CASSLDNLGSQGSEFF. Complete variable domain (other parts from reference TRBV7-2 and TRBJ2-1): GAGVSQSPSNKVTEKGKDVELRCDPISGHTALYWYRQSLGQGLEFLIYFQGNSAPDKSGLPSDRFSAERTGGSVSTLTIQRTQQEDSAVYLCASSLDNLGSQGSEFFGPGTRLTVL.

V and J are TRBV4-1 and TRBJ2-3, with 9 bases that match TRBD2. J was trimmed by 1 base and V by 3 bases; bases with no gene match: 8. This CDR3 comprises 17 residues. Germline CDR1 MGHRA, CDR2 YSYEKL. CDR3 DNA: TGCGCCAGCAGCCAGATGGGAGCTAGCGGGGGCACAGATACGCAGTATTTT. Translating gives CASSQMGASGGTDTQYF.